This is a list of T cell receptor beta chains from one sample in a study of blood T cell repertoires in COVID-19. Method: immunoSEQ multiplex PCR; TCRdb's copy keeps in-frame clones and lacks some. The sample has 110,000 to 150,000 clones, 75% to 85% seen once; the top ten hold about 5%. Sequencing was performed on peripheral blood. All receptors derive from a woman aged 45 to 65 with acute or convalescent COVID-19. Each CDR3 is given without its conserved first and last residue. D genes are given only for firm matches.

D gene: -
V gene: TRBV11-2
J gene: TRBJ2-2
CDR3 protein: ASSLARFGELF

D gene: TRBD2
V gene: TRBV7-6
J gene: TRBJ2-1
CDR3 protein: ASSLVRGGHEQF

D gene: -
V gene: TRBV30
J gene: TRBJ1-2
CDR3 protein: AWSVSYGYT

D gene: TRBD2
V gene: TRBV11-3
J gene: TRBJ2-3
CDR3 protein: ASSLDSGGGDTQY

D gene: -
V gene: TRBV30
J gene: TRBJ1-1
CDR3 protein: AWDGGDRAF

D gene: TRBD1
V gene: TRBV6-2/TRBV6-3
J gene: TRBJ2-7
CDR3 protein: ASSSDRGIDEQY

D gene: TRBD1
V gene: TRBV10-3
J gene: TRBJ1-1
CDR3 protein: AISPDRAEAF

D gene: TRBD1
V gene: TRBV6-5
J gene: TRBJ1-2
CDR3 protein: ASSYGGQGVEGYT

D gene: TRBD2
V gene: TRBV28
J gene: TRBJ2-5
CDR3 protein: ASGTSGLETQY

D gene: -
V gene: TRBV5-4
J gene: TRBJ1-2
CDR3 protein: ASSLDGEYGYT

D gene: -
V gene: TRBV29-1
J gene: TRBJ2-7
CDR3 protein: SPSPLAPSSYEQY

D gene: -
V gene: TRBV4-3
J gene: TRBJ1-4
CDR3 protein: ASSQVGGRDEKLF

D gene: TRBD2
V gene: TRBV29-1
J gene: TRBJ2-2
CDR3 protein: SVWGGDTGELF

D gene: TRBD1
V gene: TRBV5-5
J gene: TRBJ1-2
CDR3 protein: ASSPRDREVYGYT

D gene: -
V gene: TRBV6-6
J gene: TRBJ2-5
CDR3 protein: ASRTRSQETQY

D gene: -
V gene: TRBV19
J gene: TRBJ1-5
CDR3 protein: ASSPGRDQPQH

D gene: -
V gene: TRBV6-5
J gene: TRBJ1-1
CDR3 protein: ASSNNPAEAF

D gene: TRBD1
V gene: TRBV19
J gene: TRBJ1-1
CDR3 protein: ASSPDREGTEAF

D gene: -
V gene: TRBV4-3
J gene: TRBJ1-2
CDR3 protein: ASSQGGGSYGYT

D gene: -
V gene: TRBV9
J gene: TRBJ2-4
CDR3 protein: ASSVGSSKNIQY

D gene: TRBD1
V gene: TRBV6-4
J gene: TRBJ1-1
CDR3 protein: ASSPGQGLTAF

D gene: -
V gene: TRBV7-9
J gene: TRBJ2-7
CDR3 protein: ASSSRQDSYEQY

D gene: -
V gene: TRBV7-2
J gene: TRBJ1-2
CDR3 protein: ASSFQPRVANYGYT

D gene: -
V gene: TRBV6-2/TRBV6-3
J gene: TRBJ2-1
CDR3 protein: ASSPSSGYEQF

D gene: TRBD1
V gene: TRBV27
J gene: TRBJ2-7
CDR3 protein: ASSSSPWTGGDYEQY

D gene: TRBD1
V gene: TRBV11-2
J gene: TRBJ1-2
CDR3 protein: ASSLGQGGYGYT

D gene: -
V gene: TRBV4-3
J gene: TRBJ1-3
CDR3 protein: ASSHAGSSGNTIY

D gene: TRBD1
V gene: TRBV9
J gene: TRBJ1-2
CDR3 protein: ASSATGEDYGYT

D gene: -
V gene: TRBV9
J gene: TRBJ2-2
CDR3 protein: ASSAGTSDTGELF

D gene: -
V gene: TRBV7-6
J gene: TRBJ1-1
CDR3 protein: ASSLTGSNTEAF

D gene: -
V gene: TRBV19
J gene: TRBJ1-5
CDR3 protein: ASEDSFNQPQH

D gene: -
V gene: TRBV5-4
J gene: TRBJ2-3
CDR3 protein: ASSLDYTDTQY

D gene: -
V gene: TRBV27
J gene: TRBJ2-7
CDR3 protein: ASSSHTGNDLY

D gene: -
V gene: TRBV3-1/TRBV3-2
J gene: TRBJ2-5
CDR3 protein: ASSPLPDIQETQY

D gene: -
V gene: TRBV7-2
J gene: TRBJ2-3
CDR3 protein: ASRQGPDTQY

D gene: -
V gene: TRBV24-1
J gene: TRBJ1-6
CDR3 protein: ATSDRQGLNSPLH

D gene: -
V gene: TRBV7-9
J gene: TRBJ1-6
CDR3 protein: ASSLAEGFSPLH